This TCR beta chain was retrieved from a study of cytomegalovirus exposure and HLA in healthy donors. Study background: A later analysis reported the roughly 120 validation repertoires used the same platform as the approximately 660 first-cohort repertoires.

Findings of the study overall: The listing of roughly 160 TCR beta chains classed them as cytomegalovirus-associated.

In the case of this clone: The antigen remains unidentified.

Assay: immunoSEQ multiplex PCR; the TCRdb copy retains only in-frame clones and omits some. The table has fewer than 150,000 clones, approximately 91% seen once. The donors were members of the validation cohort, which comprised 120 subjects and was separate from the first cohort of fewer than 700 subjects. This TCR was recovered from a man in his late teens or twenties in good health and CMV-seropositive. The sample comprised PBMCs.

The CDR3 here is CASSYSGAMGDYEQYF. CDR3 DNA: TGTGCCAGCAGTTACTCGGGGGCGATGGGCGACTACGAGCAGTACTTC. The gene calls are TRBV6-5 and TRBJ2-7; D might be TRBD1 (6 bases). V was pared by 0 bases and J by 3 bases, with 15 bases between. This CDR3 region has 16 residues. Germline-derived CDR1 and CDR2 are MNHEY and SVGAGI.